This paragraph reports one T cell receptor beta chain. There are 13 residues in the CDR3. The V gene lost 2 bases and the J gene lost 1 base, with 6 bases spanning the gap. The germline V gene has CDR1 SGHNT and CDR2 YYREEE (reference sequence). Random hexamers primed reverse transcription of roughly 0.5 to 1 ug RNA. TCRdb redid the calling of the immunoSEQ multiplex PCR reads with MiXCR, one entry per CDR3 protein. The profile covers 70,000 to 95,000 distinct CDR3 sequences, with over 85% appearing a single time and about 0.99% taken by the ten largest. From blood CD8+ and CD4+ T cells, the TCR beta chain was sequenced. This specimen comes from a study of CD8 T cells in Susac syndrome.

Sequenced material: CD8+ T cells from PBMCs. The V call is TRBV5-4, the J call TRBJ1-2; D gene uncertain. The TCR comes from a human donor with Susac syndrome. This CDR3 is CASSFRSNYGYTF. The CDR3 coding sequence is TGTGCCAGCAGCTTCAGGAGTAACTATGGCTACACCTTC.